The entry below describes one T cell receptor beta chain. The sample comes from a study of blood T cell repertoires in COVID-19. Here immunoSEQ multiplex PCR was the method, and the copy in TCRdb shows in-frame clones only, minus some. The sample contains about 76,000 clones, 80% to 90% of which appear only once. This TCR was recovered from a man aged 45 to 65 with active COVID-19. The sample comprised peripheral blood.

CDR3 sequence: CASSSIRQGTNQPQHF. The CDR3 coding sequence is TGTGCCAGTAGTTCCATACGACAGGGAACGAATCAGCCCCAGCATTTT. The rearrangement joins TRBV19 to TRBJ1-5; the match to TRBD1 covers 7 bases. CDR1 is LNHDA, CDR2 SQIVND, per germline (reference sequence). The CDR3 totals 16 residues. Unmatched junction bases numbered 11, after V lost 5 bases and J lost 4 bases.